The following is a TCR beta chain sequence with its context. No patient had autoimmune disease or received systemic immunosuppression. The data derive from a study of OX40 agonist ivuxolimab in advanced cancers. Overall study context: Given to patients was ivuxolimab, an agonistic anti-OX40 (CD134) antibody. Mean age approximately 59 years, range about 20 to 79; roughly 80% male.

Profiling relied on immunoSEQ multiplex PCR, and the TCRdb table lists in-frame clones only, not all of them. Altogether some 120,000 clones are present, about 90% being singletons, with the ten largest covering roughly 0.8%. V trimming: 6 bases; J trimming: 2 bases; junction bases outside the gene matches: 9. There are 16 residues in the CDR3. Germline V gives CDR1 ENHRY, CDR2 SYGVKD. This chain joins TRBV10-3 and TRBJ2-5; TRBD1 aligns across 10 bases. This sequence was found in an adult with an advanced solid tumor such as melanoma, head and neck, liver or kidney cancer. The sequenced sample was CD4+ or CD8+ T cells sorted from blood, obtained in a trial of the OX40 agonist ivuxolimab. The chain's CDR3 is CAISYSRDRGQETQYF. The CDR3 DNA follows: TGTGCCATCAGCTACAGCCGGGACAGGGGACAAGAGACCCAGTACTTC.